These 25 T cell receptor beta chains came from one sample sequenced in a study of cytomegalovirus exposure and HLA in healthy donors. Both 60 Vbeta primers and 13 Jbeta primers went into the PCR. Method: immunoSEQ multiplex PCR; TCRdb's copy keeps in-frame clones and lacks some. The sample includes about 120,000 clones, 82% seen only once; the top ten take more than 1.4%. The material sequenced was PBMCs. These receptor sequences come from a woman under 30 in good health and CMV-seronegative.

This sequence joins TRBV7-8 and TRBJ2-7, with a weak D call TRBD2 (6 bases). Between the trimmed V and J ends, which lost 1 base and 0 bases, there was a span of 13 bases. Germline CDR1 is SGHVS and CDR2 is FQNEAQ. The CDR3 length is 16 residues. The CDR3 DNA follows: TGTGCCAGCAGCTTAGGACAAACCGGGGGCTCCTACGAGCAGTACTTC. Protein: CASSLGQTGGSYEQYF.

The CDR3 nucleotides read TGTGCCAGCAGAGGGGTCAGGGGGCTTTCTTACGAGCAGTACTTC. Translated: CASRGVRGLSYEQYF. V gene TRBV6-5 combines with J gene TRBJ2-7, with 8 bases matching TRBD1. The trim removed 6 bases at V and 4 bases at J, leaving 11 bases unmatched. Germline V CDR1 and CDR2: MNHEY, SVGAGI. This CDR3 comprises 15 residues.

The chain's CDR3 is CASSLSNNSPLHF. The CDR3 DNA is TGTGCCAGCAGCTTGAGCAATAATTCACCCCTCCACTTT. The V and J genes are TRBV7-3 and TRBJ1-6, with no clear D. V was clipped by 3 bases and J by 5 bases, with 5 bases between them. The CDR3 is made up of 13 amino acids. CDR1 SGHTA and CDR2 FQGTGA come from the germline V gene.

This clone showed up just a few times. The CDR3, as DNA: TGTGCCAGCAGCCATCCAGGGAATAAGGATGGCTACACCTTC. Translated: CASSHPGNKDGYTF. The chain uses TRBV11-1 and TRBJ1-2, with D perhaps TRBD1 (5 bases). This CDR3 has 14 amino acids. Trimming removed 5 bases at V and 6 bases at J, with 16 bases between. Germline V gives CDR1 SGHAT, CDR2 FQDESV (reference sequence).

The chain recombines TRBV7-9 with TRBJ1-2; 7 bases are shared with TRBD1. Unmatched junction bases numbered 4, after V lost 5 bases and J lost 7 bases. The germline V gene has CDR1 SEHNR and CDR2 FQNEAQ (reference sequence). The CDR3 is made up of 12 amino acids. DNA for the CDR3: TGTGCCAGCAGCCGTACAGGGGCTGGCTACACCTTC. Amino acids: CASSRTGAGYTF.

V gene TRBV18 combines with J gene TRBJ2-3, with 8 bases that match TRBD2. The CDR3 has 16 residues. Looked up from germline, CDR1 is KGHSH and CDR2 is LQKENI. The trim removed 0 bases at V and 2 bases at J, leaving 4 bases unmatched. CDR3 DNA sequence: TGTGCCAGCTCACCACCGGCGGGGGGCACCACAGATACGCAGTATTTT. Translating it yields CASSPPAGGTTDTQYF.

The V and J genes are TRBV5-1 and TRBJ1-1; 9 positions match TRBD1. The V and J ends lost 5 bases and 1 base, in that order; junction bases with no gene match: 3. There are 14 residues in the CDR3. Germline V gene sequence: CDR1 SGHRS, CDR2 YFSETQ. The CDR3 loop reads CASRWTGENTEAFF. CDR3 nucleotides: TGCGCCAGCAGATGGACAGGGGAGAACACTGAAGCTTTCTTT.

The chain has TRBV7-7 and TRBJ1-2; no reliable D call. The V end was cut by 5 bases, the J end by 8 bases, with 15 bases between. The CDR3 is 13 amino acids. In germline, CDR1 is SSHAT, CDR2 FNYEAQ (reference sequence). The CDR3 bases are TGTGCCAGCAGCCCCTCTTTTGGCCAAGGCTACACCTTC. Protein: CASSPSFGQGYTF.

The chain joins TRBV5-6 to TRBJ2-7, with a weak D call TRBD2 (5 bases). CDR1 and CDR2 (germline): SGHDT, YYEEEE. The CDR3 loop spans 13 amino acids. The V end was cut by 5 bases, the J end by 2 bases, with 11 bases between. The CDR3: CASRRWETYEQYF. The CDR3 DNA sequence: TGTGCCAGCAGGCGGTGGGAGACCTACGAGCAGTACTTC.

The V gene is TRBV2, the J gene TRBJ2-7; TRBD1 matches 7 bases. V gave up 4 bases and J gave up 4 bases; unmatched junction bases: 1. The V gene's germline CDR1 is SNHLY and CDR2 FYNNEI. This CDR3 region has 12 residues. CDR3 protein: CASSGDSYEQYF. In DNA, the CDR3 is TGTGCCAGCAGTGGGGACAGTTACGAGCAGTACTTC.

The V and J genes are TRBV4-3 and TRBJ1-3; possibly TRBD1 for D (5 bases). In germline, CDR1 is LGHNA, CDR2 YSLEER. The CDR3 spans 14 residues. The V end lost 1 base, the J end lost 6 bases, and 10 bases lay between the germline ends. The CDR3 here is CASSQGGGLNTIYF. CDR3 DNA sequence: TGCGCCAGCAGCCAAGGGGGGGGTTTAAACACCATATATTTT.

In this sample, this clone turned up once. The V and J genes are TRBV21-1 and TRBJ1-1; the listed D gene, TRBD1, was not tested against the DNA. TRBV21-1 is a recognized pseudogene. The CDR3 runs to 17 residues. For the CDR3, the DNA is TGTGCCAGCAGCAAAGCATTACGCGGGACAGGCCCCACTGAAGCTTTCTTT. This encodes CASSKALRGTGPTEAFF.

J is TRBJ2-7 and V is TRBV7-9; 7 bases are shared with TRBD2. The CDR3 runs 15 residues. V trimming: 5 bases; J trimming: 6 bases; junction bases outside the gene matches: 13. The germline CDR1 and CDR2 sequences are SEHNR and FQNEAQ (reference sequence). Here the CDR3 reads CASSRPGGEMSEQYF. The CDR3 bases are TGTGCCAGCAGCCGTCCGGGGGGAGAAATGAGCGAGCAGTACTTC.

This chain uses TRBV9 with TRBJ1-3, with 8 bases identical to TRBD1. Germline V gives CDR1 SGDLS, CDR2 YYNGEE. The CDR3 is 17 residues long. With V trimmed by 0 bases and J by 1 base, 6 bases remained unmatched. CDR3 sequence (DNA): TGTGCCAGCAGCGTAGTCCCCCGGACAGGGTCTGGAAACACCATATATTTT. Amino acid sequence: CASSVVPRTGSGNTIYF.

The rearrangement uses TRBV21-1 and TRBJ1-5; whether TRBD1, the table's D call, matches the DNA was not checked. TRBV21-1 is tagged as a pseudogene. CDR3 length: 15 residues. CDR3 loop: CASSKGRGGHQPQHF. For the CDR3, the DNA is TGTGCCAGCAGCAAAGGACGAGGGGGCCATCAGCCCCAGCATTTT.

The CDR3 DNA is TGTGCCAGCAGTTCCAGGGTTAGCTCCTACAATGAGCAGTTCTTC. Its protein product is CASSSRVSSYNEQFF. The V call is TRBV6-6, the J call TRBJ2-1; tentative D call: TRBD1 (5 bases). Deletions cut 4 bases from V and 0 bases from J, with 10 bases between. Germline V gene lookup returns CDR1 MNHNY and CDR2 SVGAGI (reference sequence). The length of the CDR3 is 15 residues.

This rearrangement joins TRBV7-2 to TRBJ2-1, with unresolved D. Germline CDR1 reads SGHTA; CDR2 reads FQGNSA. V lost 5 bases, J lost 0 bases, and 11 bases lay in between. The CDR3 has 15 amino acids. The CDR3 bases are TGTGCCAGCAGCCTCGACATGAGCTCCTACAATGAGCAGTTCTTC. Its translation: CASSLDMSSYNEQFF.

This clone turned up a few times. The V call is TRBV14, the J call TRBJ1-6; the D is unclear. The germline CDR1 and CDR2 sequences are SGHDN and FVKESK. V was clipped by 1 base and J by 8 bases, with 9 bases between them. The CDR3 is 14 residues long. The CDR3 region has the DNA TGTGCCAGCAGCCAAGTACGCCCGGATTCACCCCTCCACTTT. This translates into CASSQVRPDSPLHF.

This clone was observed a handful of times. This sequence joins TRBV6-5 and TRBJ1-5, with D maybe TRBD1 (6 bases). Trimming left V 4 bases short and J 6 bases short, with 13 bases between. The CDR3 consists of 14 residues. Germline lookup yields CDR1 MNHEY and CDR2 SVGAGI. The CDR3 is CASSFATGTQPQHF. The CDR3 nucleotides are TGTGCCAGCAGTTTTGCCACAGGGACTCAGCCCCAGCATTTT.

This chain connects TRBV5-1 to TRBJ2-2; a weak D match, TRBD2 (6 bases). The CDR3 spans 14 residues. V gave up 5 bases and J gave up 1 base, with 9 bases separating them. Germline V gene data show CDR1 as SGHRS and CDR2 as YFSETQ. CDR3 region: CASSSSGNTGELFF. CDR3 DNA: TGCGCCAGCAGTAGTAGCGGGAACACCGGGGAGCTGTTTTTT.

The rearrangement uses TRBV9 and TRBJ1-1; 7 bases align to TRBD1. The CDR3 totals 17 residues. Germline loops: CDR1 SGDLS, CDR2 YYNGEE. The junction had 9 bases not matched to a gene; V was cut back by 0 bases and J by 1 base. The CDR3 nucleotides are TGTGCCAGCAGCGTAGACCCGGGACAGACAAGGAACACTGAAGCTTTCTTT. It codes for CASSVDPGQTRNTEAFF. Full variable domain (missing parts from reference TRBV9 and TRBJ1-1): DSGVTQTPKHLITATGQRVTLRCSPRSGDLSVYWYQQSLDQGLQFLIQYYNGEERAKGNILERFSAQQFPDLHSELNLSSLELGDSALYFCASSVDPGQTRNTEAFFGQGTRLTVV.

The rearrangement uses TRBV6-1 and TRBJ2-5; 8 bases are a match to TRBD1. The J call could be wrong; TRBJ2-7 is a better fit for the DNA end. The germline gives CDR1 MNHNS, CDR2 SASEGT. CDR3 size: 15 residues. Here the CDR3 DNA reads TGTGCCAGCACTCAAAGGGGGACAGGAGGCTACGAGCAGTACTTC. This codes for CASTQRGTGGYEQYF.

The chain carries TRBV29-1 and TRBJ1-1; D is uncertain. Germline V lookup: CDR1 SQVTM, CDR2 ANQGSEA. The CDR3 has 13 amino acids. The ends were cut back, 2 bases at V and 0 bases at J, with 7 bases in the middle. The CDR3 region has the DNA TGCAGCGTTGAAACATCAATGAACACTGAAGCTTTCTTT. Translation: CSVETSMNTEAFF.

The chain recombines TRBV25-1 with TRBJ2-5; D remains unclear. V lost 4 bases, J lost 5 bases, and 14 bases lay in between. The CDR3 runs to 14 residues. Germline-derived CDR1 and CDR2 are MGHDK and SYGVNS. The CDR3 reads CASSGYAPAETQYF. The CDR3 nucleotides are TGTGCCAGCAGTGGGTATGCACCCGCGGAGACCCAGTACTTC.

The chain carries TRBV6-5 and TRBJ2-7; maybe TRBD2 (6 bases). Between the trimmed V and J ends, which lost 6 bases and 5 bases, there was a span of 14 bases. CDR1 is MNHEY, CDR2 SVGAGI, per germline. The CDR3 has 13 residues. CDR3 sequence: CASRLGPGDEQYF. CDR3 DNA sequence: TGTGCCAGCAGATTAGGACCGGGGGACGAGCAGTACTTC.